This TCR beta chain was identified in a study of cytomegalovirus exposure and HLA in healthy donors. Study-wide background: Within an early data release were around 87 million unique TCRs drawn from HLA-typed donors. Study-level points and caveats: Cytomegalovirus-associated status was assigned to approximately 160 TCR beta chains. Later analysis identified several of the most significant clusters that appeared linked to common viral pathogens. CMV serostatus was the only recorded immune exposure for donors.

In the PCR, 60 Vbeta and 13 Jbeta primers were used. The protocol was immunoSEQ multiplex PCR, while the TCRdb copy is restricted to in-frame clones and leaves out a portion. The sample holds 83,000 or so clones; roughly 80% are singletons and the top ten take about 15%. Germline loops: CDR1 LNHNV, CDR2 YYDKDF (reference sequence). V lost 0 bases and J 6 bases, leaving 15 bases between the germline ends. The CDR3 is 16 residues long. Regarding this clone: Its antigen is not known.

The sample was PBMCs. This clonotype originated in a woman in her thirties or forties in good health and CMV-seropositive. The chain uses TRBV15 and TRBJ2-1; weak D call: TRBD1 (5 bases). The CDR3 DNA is TGTGCCACCAGCAGAGATGGGGCAGGTGAAGGCAATGAGCAGTTCTTC. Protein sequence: CATSRDGAGEGNEQFF.